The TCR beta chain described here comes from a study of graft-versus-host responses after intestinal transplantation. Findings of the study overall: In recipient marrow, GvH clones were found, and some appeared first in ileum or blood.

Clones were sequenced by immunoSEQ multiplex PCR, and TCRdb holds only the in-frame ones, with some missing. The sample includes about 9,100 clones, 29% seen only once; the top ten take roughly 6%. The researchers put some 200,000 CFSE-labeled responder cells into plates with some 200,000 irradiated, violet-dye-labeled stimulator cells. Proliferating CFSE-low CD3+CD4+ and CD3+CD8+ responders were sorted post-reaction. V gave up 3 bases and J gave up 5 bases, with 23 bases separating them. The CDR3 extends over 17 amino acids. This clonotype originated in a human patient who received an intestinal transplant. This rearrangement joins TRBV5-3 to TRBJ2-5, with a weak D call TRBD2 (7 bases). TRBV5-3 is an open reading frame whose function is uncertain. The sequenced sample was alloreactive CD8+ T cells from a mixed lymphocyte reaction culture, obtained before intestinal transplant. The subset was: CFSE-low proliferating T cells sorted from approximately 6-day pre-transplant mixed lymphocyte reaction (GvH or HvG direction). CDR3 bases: TGTGCCAGAAGCTCAGACCTAGCTGGGGGGGCGGGGGAGACCCAGTACTTC. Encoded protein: CARSSDLAGGAGETQYF.